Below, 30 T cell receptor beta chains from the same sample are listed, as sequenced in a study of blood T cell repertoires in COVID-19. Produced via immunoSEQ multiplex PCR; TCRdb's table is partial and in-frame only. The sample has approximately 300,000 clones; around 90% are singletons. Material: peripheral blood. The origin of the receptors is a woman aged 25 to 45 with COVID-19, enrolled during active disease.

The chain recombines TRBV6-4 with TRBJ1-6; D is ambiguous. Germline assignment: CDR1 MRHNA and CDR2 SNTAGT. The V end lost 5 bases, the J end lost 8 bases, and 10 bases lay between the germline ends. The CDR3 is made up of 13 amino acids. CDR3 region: CASSPGLDSPLHF. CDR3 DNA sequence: TGTGCCAGCAGTCCCGGACTGGATTCACCCCTCCACTTT.

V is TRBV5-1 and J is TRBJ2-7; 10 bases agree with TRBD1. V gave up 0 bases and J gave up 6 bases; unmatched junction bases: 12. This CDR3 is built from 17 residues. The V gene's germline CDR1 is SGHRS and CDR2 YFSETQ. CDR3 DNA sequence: TGCGCCAGCAGCTTGGGACAGGGGGCTTTATTTACGGTCGAGCAGTACTTC. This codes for CASSLGQGALFTVEQYF.

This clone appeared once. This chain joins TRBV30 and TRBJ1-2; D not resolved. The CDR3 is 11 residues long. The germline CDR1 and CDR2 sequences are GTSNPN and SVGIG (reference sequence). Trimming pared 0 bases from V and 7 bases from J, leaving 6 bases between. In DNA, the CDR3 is TGTGCCTGGAGTGTACAGCTTGGCTACACCTTC. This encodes CAWSVQLGYTF.

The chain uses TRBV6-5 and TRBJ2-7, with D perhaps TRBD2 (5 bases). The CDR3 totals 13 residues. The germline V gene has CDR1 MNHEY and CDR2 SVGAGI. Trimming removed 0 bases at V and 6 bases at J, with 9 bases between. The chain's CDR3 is CASSYSKSGEQYF. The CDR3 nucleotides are TGTGCCAGCAGTTACTCGAAAAGCGGCGAGCAGTACTTC.

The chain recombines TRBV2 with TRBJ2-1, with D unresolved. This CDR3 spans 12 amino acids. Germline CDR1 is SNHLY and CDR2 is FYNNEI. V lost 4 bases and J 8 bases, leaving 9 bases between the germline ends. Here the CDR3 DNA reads TGTGCCAGCAGTGCCTTTACGGATGAGCAGTTCTTC. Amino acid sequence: CASSAFTDEQFF.

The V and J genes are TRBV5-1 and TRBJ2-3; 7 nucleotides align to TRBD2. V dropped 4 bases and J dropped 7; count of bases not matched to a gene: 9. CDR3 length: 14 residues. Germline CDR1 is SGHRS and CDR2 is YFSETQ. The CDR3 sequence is CASSRAGDVYTQYF. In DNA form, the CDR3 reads TGCGCCAGCAGCCGGGCGGGAGACGTTTATACGCAGTATTTT.

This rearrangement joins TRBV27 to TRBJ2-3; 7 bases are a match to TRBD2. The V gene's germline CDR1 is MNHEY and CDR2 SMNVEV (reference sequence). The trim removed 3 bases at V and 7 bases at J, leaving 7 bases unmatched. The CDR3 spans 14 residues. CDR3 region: CASSFRREANTQYF. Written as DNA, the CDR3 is TGTGCCAGCAGTTTCAGACGGGAGGCTAATACGCAGTATTTT.

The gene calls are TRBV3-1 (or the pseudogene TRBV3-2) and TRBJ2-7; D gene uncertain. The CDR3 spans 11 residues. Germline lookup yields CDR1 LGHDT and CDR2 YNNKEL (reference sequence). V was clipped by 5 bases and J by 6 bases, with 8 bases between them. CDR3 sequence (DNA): TGTGCCAGCAGCAAAGGCGGCGAGCAGTACTTC. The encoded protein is CASSKGGEQYF.

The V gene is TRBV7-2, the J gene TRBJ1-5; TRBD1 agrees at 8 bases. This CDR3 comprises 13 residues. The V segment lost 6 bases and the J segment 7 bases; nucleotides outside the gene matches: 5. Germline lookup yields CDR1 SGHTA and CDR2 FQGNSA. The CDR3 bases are TGTGCCAGCAGACGAGACAGGGGCCAGCCCCAGCATTTT. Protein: CASRRDRGQPQHF. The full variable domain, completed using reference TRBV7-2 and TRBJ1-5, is GAGVSQSPSNKVTEKGKDVELRCDPISGHTALYWYRQSLGQGLEFLIYFQGNSAPDKSGLPSDRFSAERTGGSVSTLTIQRTQQEDSAVYLCASRRDRGQPQHFGDGTRLSIL.

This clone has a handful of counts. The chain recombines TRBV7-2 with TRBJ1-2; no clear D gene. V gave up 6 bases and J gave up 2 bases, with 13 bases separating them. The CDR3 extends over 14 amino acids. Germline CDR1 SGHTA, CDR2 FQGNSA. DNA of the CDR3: TGTGCCAGCAGGACGGGGAGGGTAAACTATGGCTACACCTTC. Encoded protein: CASRTGRVNYGYTF.

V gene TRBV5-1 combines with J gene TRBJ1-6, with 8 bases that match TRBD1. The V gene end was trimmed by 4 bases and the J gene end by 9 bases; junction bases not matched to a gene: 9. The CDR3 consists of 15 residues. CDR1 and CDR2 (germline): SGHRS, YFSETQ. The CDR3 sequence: CASSTDAGGGSPLHF. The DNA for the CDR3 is TGCGCCAGCAGCACGGACGCAGGGGGCGGTTCACCCCTCCACTTT.

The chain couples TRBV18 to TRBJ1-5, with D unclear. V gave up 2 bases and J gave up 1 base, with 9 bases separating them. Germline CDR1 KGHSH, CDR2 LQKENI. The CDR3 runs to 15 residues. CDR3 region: CASSPDRSSNQPQHF. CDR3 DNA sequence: TGTGCCAGCTCACCAGACCGTAGCAGCAATCAGCCCCAGCATTTT.

The CDR3 reads CASSPQGAYEQYF. The CDR3 DNA is TGTGCCAGCAGCCCACAGGGCGCCTACGAGCAGTACTTC. This rearrangement joins TRBV5-6 to TRBJ2-7; the D gene is possibly TRBD1 (6 bases). The CDR3 runs 13 residues. The germline gives CDR1 SGHDT, CDR2 YYEEEE. With 4 bases removed from V and 2 bases from J, the gap between germline ends came to 10 bases.

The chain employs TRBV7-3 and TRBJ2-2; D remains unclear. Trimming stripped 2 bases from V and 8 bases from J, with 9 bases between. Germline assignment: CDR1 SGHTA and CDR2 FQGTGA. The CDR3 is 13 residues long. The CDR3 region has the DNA TGTGCCAGCAGCTTACGAGGTGGAGGGGAGCTGTTTTTT. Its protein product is CASSLRGGGELFF.

The CDR3 loop reads CASSMGQGGDTQYF. For the CDR3, the DNA is TGTGCCAGTAGTATGGGACAGGGAGGCGATACGCAGTATTTT. The chain combines TRBV19 with TRBJ2-3; TRBD1 aligns across 9 bases. This CDR3 region has 14 residues. Trimming cost V 3 bases and J 6 bases; bases outside gene matches: 4. The germline V gene has CDR1 LNHDA and CDR2 SQIVND (reference sequence).

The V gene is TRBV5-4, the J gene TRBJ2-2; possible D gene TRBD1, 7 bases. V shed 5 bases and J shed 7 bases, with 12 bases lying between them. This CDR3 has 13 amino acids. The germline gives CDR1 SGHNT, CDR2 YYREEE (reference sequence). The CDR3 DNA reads TGTGCCAGCAGTAGGGGGCGGGACGGGGAGCTGTTTTTT. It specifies CASSRGRDGELFF.

This CDR3 is CASSSQGGITEAFF. The DNA for the CDR3 is TGTGCCAGCAGCTCACAGGGGGGGATCACTGAAGCTTTCTTT. The V and J genes are TRBV11-2 and TRBJ1-1, with 8 bases lining up with TRBD1. The CDR3 loop spans 14 amino acids. V was pared by 4 bases and J by 4 bases, with 5 bases of the junction left unmatched. Germline CDR1 SGHAT, CDR2 FQNNGV.

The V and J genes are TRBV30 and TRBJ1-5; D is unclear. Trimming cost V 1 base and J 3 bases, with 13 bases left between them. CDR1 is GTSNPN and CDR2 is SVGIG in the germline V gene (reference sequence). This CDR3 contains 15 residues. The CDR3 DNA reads TGTGCCTGGAGTGGAGGGCGGTGGGACAATCAGCCCCAGCATTTT. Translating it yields CAWSGGRWDNQPQHF. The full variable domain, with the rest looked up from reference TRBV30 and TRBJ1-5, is SQTIHQWPATLVQPVGSPLSLECTVEGTSNPNLYWYRQAAGRGLQLLFYSVGIGQISSEVPQNLSASRPQDRQFILSSKKLLLSDSGFYLCAWSGGRWDNQPQHFGDGTRLSIL.

This CDR3 reads CASSTVGANSPLHF. The CDR3 nucleotides are TGTGCCAGCAGCACGGTGGGCGCTAATTCACCCCTCCACTTT. The chain combines TRBV5-4 with TRBJ1-6; no definite D call. The germline V gene has CDR1 SGHNT and CDR2 YYREEE (reference sequence). Trimming pared 4 bases from V and 6 bases from J, leaving 11 bases between. The CDR3 is made up of 14 amino acids.

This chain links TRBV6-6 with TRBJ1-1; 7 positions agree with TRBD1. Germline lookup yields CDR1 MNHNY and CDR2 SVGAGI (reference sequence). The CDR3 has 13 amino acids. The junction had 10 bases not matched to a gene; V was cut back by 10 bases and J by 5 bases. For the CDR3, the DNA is TGTGCCACTTTGACAGGGCATGGGACTGAAGCTTTCTTT. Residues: CATLTGHGTEAFF.

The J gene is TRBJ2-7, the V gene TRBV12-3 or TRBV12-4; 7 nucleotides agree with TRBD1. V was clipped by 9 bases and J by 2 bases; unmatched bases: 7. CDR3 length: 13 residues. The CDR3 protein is CASSGQLPYEQYF. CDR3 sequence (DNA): TGTGCCAGTTCGGGACAGCTCCCCTACGAGCAGTACTTC.

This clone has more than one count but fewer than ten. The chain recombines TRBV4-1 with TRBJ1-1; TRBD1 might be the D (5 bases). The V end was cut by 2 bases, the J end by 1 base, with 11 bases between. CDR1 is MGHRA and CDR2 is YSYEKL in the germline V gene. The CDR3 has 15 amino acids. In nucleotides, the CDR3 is TGCGCCAGCAGCCAACCCGCTGGACAGAACACTGAAGCTTTCTTT. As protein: CASSQPAGQNTEAFF.

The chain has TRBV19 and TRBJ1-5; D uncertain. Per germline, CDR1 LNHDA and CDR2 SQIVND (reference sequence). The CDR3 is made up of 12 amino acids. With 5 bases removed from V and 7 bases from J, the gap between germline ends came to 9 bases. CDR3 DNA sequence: TGTGCCAGTAGTGTGGGGAGGCAGCCCCAGCATTTT. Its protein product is CASSVGRQPQHF.

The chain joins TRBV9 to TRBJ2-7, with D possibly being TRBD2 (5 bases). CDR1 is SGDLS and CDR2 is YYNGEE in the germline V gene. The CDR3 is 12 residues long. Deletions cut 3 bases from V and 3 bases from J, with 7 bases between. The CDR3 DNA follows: TGTGCCAGCAGCGGTGGGAGCTACGAGCAGTACTTC. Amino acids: CASSGGSYEQYF.

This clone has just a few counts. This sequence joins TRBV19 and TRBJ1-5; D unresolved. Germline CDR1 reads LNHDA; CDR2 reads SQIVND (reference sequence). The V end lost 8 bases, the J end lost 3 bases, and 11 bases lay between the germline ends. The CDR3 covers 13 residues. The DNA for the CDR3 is TGTGCCAGTGGCAGCGAATACAATCAGCCCCAGCATTTT. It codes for CASGSEYNQPQHF.

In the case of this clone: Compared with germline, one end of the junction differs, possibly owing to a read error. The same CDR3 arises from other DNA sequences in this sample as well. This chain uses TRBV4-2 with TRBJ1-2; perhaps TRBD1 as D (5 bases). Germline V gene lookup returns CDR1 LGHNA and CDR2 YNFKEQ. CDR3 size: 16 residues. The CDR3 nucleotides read TGTGCCAGTAGCCAAGAATCTGGCGGGGGAGGCTATGGCTACACCTTC. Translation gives CASSQESGGGGYGYTF.

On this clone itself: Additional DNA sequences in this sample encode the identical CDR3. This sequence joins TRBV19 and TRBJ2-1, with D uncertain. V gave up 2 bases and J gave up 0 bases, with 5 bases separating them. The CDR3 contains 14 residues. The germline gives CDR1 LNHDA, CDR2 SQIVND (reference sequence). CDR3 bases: TGTGCCAGTAGTATACTAAGCTCCTACAATGAGCAGTTCTTC. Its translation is CASSILSSYNEQFF. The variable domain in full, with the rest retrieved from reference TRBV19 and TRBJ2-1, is DGGITQSPKYLFRKEGQNVTLSCEQNLNHDAMYWYRQDPGQGLRLIYYSQIVNDFQKGDIAEGYSVSREKKESFPLTVTSAQKNPTAFYLCASSILSSYNEQFFGPGTRLTVL.

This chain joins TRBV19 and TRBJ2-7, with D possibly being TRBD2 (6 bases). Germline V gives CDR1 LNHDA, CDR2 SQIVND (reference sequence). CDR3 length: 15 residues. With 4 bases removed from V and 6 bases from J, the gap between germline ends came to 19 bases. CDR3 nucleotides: TGTGCCAGTAGTACCGGGGGTCAGCGCCGCGGCGAGCAGTACTTC. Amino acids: CASSTGGQRRGEQYF.

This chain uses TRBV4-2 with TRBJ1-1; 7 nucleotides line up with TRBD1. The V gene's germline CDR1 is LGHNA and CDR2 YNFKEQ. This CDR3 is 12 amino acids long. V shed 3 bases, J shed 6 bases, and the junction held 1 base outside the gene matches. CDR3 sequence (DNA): TGTGCCAGCAGCCATGGACAGGCTGAAGCTTTCTTT. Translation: CASSHGQAEAFF.

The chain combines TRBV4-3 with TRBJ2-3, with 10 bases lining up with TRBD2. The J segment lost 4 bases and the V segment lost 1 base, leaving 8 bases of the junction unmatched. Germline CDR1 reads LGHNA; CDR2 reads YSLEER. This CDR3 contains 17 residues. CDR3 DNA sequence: TGCGCCAGCAGCCAAGCGGTGGGAGCGGGAGGGCCAGATACGCAGTATTTT. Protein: CASSQAVGAGGPDTQYF.